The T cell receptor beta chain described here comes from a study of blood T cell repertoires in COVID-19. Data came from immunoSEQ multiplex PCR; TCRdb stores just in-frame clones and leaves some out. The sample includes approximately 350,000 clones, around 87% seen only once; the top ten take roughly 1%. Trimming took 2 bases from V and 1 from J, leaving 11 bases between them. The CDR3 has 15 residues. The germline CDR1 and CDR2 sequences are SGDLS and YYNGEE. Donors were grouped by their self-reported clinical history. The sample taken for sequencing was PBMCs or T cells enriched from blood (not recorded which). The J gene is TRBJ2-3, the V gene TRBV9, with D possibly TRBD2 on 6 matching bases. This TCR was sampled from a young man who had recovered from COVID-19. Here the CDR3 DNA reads TGTGCCAGCAGCGTCGGCGGGACCGGCACAGATACGCAGTATTTT. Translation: CASSVGGTGTDTQYF.